This T cell receptor beta chain originates from a study of T-cell memory formation after mild COVID-19. TCRdb analysed the 5' RACE reads with MiXCR anew, one entry per CDR3 protein. The profile shows about 600,000 distinct CDR3 sequences, roughly 21% of them singletons. This clonotype has only a few counts. Germline lookup yields CDR1 SGHKS and CDR2 YYEKEE (reference sequence). With 3 bases removed from V and 4 bases from J, the gap between germline ends came to 8 bases. The CDR3 consists of 13 residues. The receptor comes from an adult woman who had mild COVID-19 (a few samples of this study predate the infection). Cell type and time point are not known. Sequenced material: PBMCs or a T cell subset sorted from them (not recorded which). This chain connects TRBV5-5 to TRBJ1-3; D remains ambiguous. The CDR3 bases are TGTGCCAGCAGCTGGGGAGGAGGAAACACCATATATTTT. Translated, it gives CASSWGGGNTIYF.